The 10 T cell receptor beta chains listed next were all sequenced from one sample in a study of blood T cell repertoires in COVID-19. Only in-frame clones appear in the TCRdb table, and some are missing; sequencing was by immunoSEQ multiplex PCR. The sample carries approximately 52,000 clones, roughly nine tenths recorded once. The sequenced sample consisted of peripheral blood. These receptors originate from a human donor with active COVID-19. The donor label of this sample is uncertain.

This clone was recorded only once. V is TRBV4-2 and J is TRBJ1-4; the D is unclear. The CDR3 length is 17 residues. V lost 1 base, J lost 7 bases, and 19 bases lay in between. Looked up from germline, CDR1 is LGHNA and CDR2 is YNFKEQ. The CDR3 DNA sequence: TGTGCCAGCAGCCAAGGGAAAACGGGGTACCTAGGTGAAAAACTGTTTTTT. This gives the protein CASSQGKTGYLGEKLFF.

CDR3 protein: CASSISRRDTQYF. In nucleotides, the CDR3 is TGTGCCAGTAGTATTTCCAGGAGGGATACGCAGTATTTT. The chain employs TRBV19 and TRBJ2-3; TRBD2 might be the D (5 bases). The CDR3 covers 13 residues. Germline CDR1 reads LNHDA; CDR2 reads SQIVND (reference sequence). With 3 bases removed from V and 6 bases from J, the gap between germline ends came to 10 bases.

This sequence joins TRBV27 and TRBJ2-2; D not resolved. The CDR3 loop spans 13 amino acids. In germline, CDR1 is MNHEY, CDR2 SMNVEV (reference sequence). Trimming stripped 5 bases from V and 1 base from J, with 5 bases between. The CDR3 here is CASSPVNTGELFF. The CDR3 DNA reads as TGTGCCAGCAGTCCCGTGAACACCGGGGAGCTGTTTTTT.

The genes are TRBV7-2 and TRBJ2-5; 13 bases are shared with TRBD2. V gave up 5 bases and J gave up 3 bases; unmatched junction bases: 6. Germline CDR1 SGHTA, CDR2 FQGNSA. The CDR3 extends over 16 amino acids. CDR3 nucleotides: TGTGCCAGCAGCCCCCGACTAGCGGGGGGCGAAGAGACCCAGTACTTC. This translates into CASSPRLAGGEETQYF.

The CDR3 sequence is CASSLGDGANVLTF. CDR3 sequence (DNA): TGCGCCAGCAGCTTAGGGGATGGGGCCAACGTCCTGACTTTC. The rearrangement uses TRBV5-1 and TRBJ2-6; D is possibly TRBD1 (5 bases). This CDR3 is 14 amino acids long. Trimming pared 2 bases from V and 3 bases from J, leaving 6 bases between. Germline loops: CDR1 SGHRS, CDR2 YFSETQ.

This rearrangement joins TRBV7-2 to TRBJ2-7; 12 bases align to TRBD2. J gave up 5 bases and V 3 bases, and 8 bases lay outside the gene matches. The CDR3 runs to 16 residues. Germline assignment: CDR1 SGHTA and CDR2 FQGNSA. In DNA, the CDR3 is TGTGCCAGCAGCTTTCGGCTAGCGGGGGGGCTCGACGAGCAGTACTTC. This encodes CASSFRLAGGLDEQYF.

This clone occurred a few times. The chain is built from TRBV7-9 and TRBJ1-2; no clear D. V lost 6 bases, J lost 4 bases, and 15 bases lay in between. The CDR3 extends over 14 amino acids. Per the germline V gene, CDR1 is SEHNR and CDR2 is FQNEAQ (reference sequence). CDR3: CASSIAQNTYGYTF. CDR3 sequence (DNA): TGTGCCAGCAGTATCGCCCAGAATACCTATGGCTACACCTTC. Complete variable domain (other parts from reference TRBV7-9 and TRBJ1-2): DTGVSQNPRHKITKRGQNVTFRCDPISEHNRLYWYRQTLGQGPEFLTYFQNEAQLEKSRLLSDRFSAERPKGSFSTLEIQRTEQGDSAMYLCASSIAQNTYGYTFGSGTRLTVV.

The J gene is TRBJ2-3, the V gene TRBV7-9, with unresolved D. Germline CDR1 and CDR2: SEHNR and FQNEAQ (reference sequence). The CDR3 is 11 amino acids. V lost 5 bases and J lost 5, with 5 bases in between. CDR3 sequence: CASSTGDTQYF. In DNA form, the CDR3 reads TGTGCCAGCAGCACTGGAGATACGCAGTATTTT.

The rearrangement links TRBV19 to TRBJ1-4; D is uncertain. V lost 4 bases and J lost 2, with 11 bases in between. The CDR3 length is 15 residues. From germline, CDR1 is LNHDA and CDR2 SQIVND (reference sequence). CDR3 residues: CASSTQLNTNEKLFF. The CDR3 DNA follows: TGTGCCAGTAGTACCCAACTGAATACTAATGAAAAACTGTTTTTT.

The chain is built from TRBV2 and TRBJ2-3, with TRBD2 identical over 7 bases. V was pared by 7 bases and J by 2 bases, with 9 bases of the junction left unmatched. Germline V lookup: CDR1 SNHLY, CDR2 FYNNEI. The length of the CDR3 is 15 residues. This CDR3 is CASNGRAGFTDTQYF. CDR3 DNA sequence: TGTGCCAGCAATGGTAGAGCGGGGTTCACAGATACGCAGTATTTT.